These 31 T cell receptor beta chains were all obtained from the same sample, sequenced in a study of naive and memory T cell subsets. Treatment specified: skin biopsy from PPD injection site in Mantoux-positive individual. A UMI-containing oligonucleotide was joined by 3' ligation to the TCR cDNA template. The SP2 primer and nested alpha and beta constant region primers amplified ligated cDNA in four rounds. In TCRdb, the UMI-ligation and nested PCR reads were re-called with MiXCR into one record per CDR3 protein. The data contain around 25,000 distinct CDR3 sequences, 5.5% to 7.5% of them singletons. Sequencing used skin, obtained from a tuberculin skin test site. Receptor source: an adult in good health.

The chain joins TRBV6-2 or TRBV6-3 to TRBJ2-7, with D possibly matching TRBD1 (6 bases). The CDR3 length is 17 residues. The V gene's germline CDR1 is MNHEY and CDR2 SVGEGT. V lost 0 bases and J lost 3, with 18 bases in between. CDR3 protein: CASSYSTGGTGFYEQYF. The CDR3 DNA is TGTGCCAGCAGTTACTCGACGGGTGGCACAGGGTTCTACGAGCAGTACTTC.

In this sample, this clonotype turned up many times. V gene TRBV9 combines with J gene TRBJ2-5; D possibly corresponds to TRBD1 (6 bases). V lost 3 bases, J lost 4 bases, and 19 bases lay in between. Germline lookup yields CDR1 SGDLS and CDR2 YYNGEE. The CDR3 spans 16 residues. The CDR3 loop is CASSGETSGVGETQYF. The DNA for the CDR3 is TGTGCCAGCAGCGGAGAGACCTCAGGGGTGGGAGAGACCCAGTACTTC.

This clonotype showed up just a few times. The rearrangement uses TRBV7-9 and TRBJ2-3; D unclear. The V end lost 2 bases, the J end lost 0 bases, and 12 bases lay between the germline ends. In germline, CDR1 is SEHNR, CDR2 FQNEAQ (reference sequence). This CDR3 spans 16 amino acids. The CDR3 DNA sequence: TGTGCCAGCAGCTTAACTGGCCTTTCGAGCACAGATACGCAGTATTTT. This gives the protein CASSLTGLSSTDTQYF.

The gene calls are TRBV5-1 and TRBJ2-3; the match to TRBD2 covers 13 bases. The V gene's germline CDR1 is SGHRS and CDR2 YFSETQ. V was pared by 4 bases and J by 2 bases, with 7 bases of the junction left unmatched. The CDR3 is 17 residues long. CDR3 amino acids: CASSGLAGDETTDTQYF. The CDR3 DNA is TGCGCCAGCAGCGGACTAGCGGGAGACGAAACCACAGATACGCAGTATTTT. Together with reference TRBV5-1 and TRBJ2-3, the CDR3 gives the full variable domain: KAGVTQTPRYLIKTRGQQVTLSCSPISGHRSVSWYQQTPGQGLQFLFEYFSETQRNKGNFPGRFSGRQFSNSRSEMNVSTLELGDSALYLCASSGLAGDETTDTQYFGPGTRLTVL.

This clonotype was detected ten times or more. V is TRBV18 and J is TRBJ2-3; D call uncertain. The CDR3 is 15 residues long. Per germline, CDR1 KGHSH and CDR2 LQKENI. Trimming shortened V by 3 bases and J by 1 base, and 11 bases separated the two germline ends. CDR3 nucleotides: TGTGCCAGCTCACCCCAAGCCGGTCGCACAGATACGCAGTATTTT. Its protein product is CASSPQAGRTDTQYF.

This clonotype is labeled as medium-sized (0.01 to 0.1%). V usage is TRBV9 and J usage is TRBJ2-3; D gene unclear. Germline assignment: CDR1 SGDLS and CDR2 YYNGEE. The V end lost 0 bases, the J end lost 1 base, and 3 bases lay between the germline ends. The CDR3 covers 13 residues. CDR3 DNA sequence: TGTGCCAGCAGCGTAGGAGGCACAGATACGCAGTATTTT. Its translation: CASSVGGTDTQYF.

The sample holds a few counts of this clonotype. J is TRBJ2-7 and V is TRBV6-6, with 7 bases lining up with TRBD1. The CDR3 contains 15 residues. Unmatched junction bases numbered 10, after V lost 5 bases and J lost 3 bases. Germline assignment: CDR1 MNHNY and CDR2 SVGAGI (reference sequence). Written as DNA, the CDR3 is TGTGCCAGCAGTGGCCGGGACAGATTTAGCTACGAGCAGTACTTC. This codes for CASSGRDRFSYEQYF.

This clonotype occurred many times. The J gene is TRBJ2-7, the V gene TRBV6-2 or TRBV6-3; D ambiguous. Trimming removed 2 bases at V and 6 bases at J, with 11 bases between. The CDR3 spans 13 residues. Germline CDR1 is MNHEY and CDR2 is SVGEGT. The CDR3 region has the DNA TGTGCCAGCAGTTACGACGGCCCGGCCGAGCAGTACTTC. Protein sequence: CASSYDGPAEQYF.

This clonotype was observed a few times. The chain uses TRBV5-1 and TRBJ2-7, with 7 bases that match TRBD1. The CDR3 runs to 14 residues. Trimming took 2 bases from V and 4 from J; bases not matched to a gene: 6. Germline lookup yields CDR1 SGHRS and CDR2 YFSETQ. CDR3 DNA sequence: TGCGCCAGCAGCTTCTCCCGGGACAGTTACGAGCAGTACTTC. Translation: CASSFSRDSYEQYF.

This clonotype was observed many times. The chain has TRBV27 and TRBJ2-3, with D perhaps being TRBD1 or TRBD2 (5 bases each). This CDR3 region has 15 residues. Germline V gene sequence: CDR1 MNHEY, CDR2 SMNVEV (reference sequence). V was trimmed by 7 bases and J by 8 bases, leaving 22 bases between them. The CDR3 loop is CASKRSAAPQGTQYF. The CDR3 region has the DNA TGTGCCAGCAAGAGGTCAGCGGCCCCGCAGGGTACGCAGTATTTT.

This chain joins TRBV6-2 or TRBV6-3 and TRBJ2-4; D possibly corresponds to TRBD1 (5 bases). Deletions cut 6 bases from V and 0 bases from J, with 12 bases between. Per the germline V gene, CDR1 is MNHEY and CDR2 is SVGEGT. There are 15 residues in the CDR3. CDR3 nucleotides: TGTGCCAGCAGGGGCTCAGGGCGAGCCAAAAACATTCAGTACTTC. Its protein product is CASRGSGRAKNIQYF.

This clonotype occurred many times. J is TRBJ2-2 and V is TRBV20-1; TRBD2 might be the D (6 bases). V was trimmed by 3 bases and J by 5 bases, leaving 16 bases between them. The germline V gene has CDR1 DFQATT and CDR2 SNEGSKA (reference sequence). This CDR3 spans 15 amino acids. The chain's CDR3 is CSARELAGRTGELFF. In DNA form, the CDR3 reads TGCAGTGCTAGGGAACTAGCCGGTCGGACCGGGGAGCTGTTTTTT.

This clonotype was seen ten or more times. The chain employs TRBV20-1 and TRBJ2-5, with 7 bases identical to TRBD2. Germline CDR1 and CDR2: DFQATT and SNEGSKA (reference sequence). This CDR3 is built from 12 residues. The V and J ends lost 6 bases and 5 bases, in that order; junction bases with no gene match: 6. The CDR3 spells CSAREKQETQYF. DNA of the CDR3: TGCAGTGCGCGGGAGAAACAGGAGACCCAGTACTTC.

Remarks on this clonotype: A much larger clone lies one base from this, so it may be a read error. V gene TRBV18 combines with J gene TRBJ2-5; D is undetermined. The CDR3 covers 12 residues. From germline, CDR1 is KGHSH and CDR2 LQKENI. CDR3 in DNA: TGTGCCAGCTCACTTTCCCAAGAGACCCAGCACTTC. It translates to CASSLSQETQHF.

This clonotype was counted a few times. The chain recombines TRBV7-2 with TRBJ2-1; D possibly corresponds to TRBD2 (5 bases). The CDR3 loop spans 13 amino acids. Trimming removed 0 bases from V and 10 bases from J, with 10 bases in between. The V gene's germline CDR1 is SGHTA and CDR2 FQGNSA. In DNA, the CDR3 is TGTGCCAGCAGCTTAGCCCCCCCGGGAGAGCAGTTCTTC. It yields the protein CASSLAPPGEQFF. Filled out from reference TRBV7-2 and TRBJ2-1, the complete variable domain reads GAGVSQSPSNKVTEKGKDVELRCDPISGHTALYWYRQSLGQGLEFLIYFQGNSAPDKSGLPSDRFSAERTGGSVSTLTIQRTQQEDSAVYLCASSLAPPGEQFFGPGTRLTVL.

The table lists this clonotype with many counts. V and J are TRBV11-1 and TRBJ2-3; the match to TRBD2 covers 11 bases. J gave up 9 bases and V 2 bases, and 7 bases lay outside the gene matches. CDR1 is SGHAT, CDR2 FQDESV, per germline (reference sequence). The CDR3 totals 15 residues. CDR3 in DNA: TGTGCCAGCAGCTTACGACTAGCGGGAAGCGTAACGCAGTATTTT. Translation: CASSLRLAGSVTQYF.

The chain recombines TRBV29-1 with TRBJ2-7, with 8 positions matching TRBD2. CDR1 SQVTM and CDR2 ANQGSEA come from the germline V gene. This CDR3 spans 13 amino acids. Trimming cost V 5 bases and J 6 bases; bases outside gene matches: 9. The CDR3 protein is CSVSGGAFSEQYF. Here the CDR3 DNA reads TGCAGCGTTTCGGGGGGGGCCTTTTCCGAGCAGTACTTC.

The chain recombines TRBV9 with TRBJ2-6; 8 bases agree with TRBD1. The CDR3 contains 18 residues. The V segment lost 0 bases and the J segment 0 bases; nucleotides outside the gene matches: 5. In germline, CDR1 is SGDLS, CDR2 YYNGEE. The CDR3 loop is CASSVATGARSGANVLTF. In DNA form, the CDR3 reads TGTGCCAGCAGCGTAGCGACAGGGGCGCGCTCTGGGGCCAACGTCCTGACTTTC.

The CDR3 loop reads CASSQTGGVTDTQYF. The CDR3 bases are TGTGCCAGCAGCCAGACAGGGGGTGTAACAGATACGCAGTATTTT. The gene calls are TRBV7-9 and TRBJ2-3; TRBD1 matches at 9 bases. CDR1 is SEHNR, CDR2 FQNEAQ, per germline (reference sequence). Trimming at V came to 5 bases and at J to 3 bases, leaving 6 bases not matched to a gene. The CDR3 loop spans 15 amino acids.

This clonotype was seen only a few times. The chain links TRBV30 to TRBJ2-1, with TRBD1 matching over 9 bases. The CDR3 sequence is 17 residues long. Trimming at V came to 1 base and at J to 5 bases, leaving 12 bases not matched to a gene. Germline loops: CDR1 GTSNPN, CDR2 SVGIG (reference sequence). CDR3 in DNA: TGTGCCTGGAGTGCCCCTACCGGGACAGGGTATGACAATGAGCAGTTCTTC. Amino acid sequence: CAWSAPTGTGYDNEQFF.

This clonotype was seen a handful of times. The J gene is TRBJ2-3, the V gene TRBV2; 11 positions match TRBD2. Germline V gene sequence: CDR1 SNHLY, CDR2 FYNNEI. The junction had 10 bases not matched to a gene; V was cut back by 7 bases and J by 7 bases. There are 15 residues in the CDR3. The CDR3 sequence: CASTGGLAGRHTQYF. The CDR3 bases are TGTGCCAGCACCGGCGGACTAGCGGGCCGTCATACGCAGTATTTT.

Concerning this clonotype: A single base separates this from a much larger clone, so it may be a read error. V is TRBV12-3 or TRBV12-4 and J is TRBJ2-1; the D is unclear. With 10 bases removed from V and 10 bases from J, the gap between germline ends came to 14 bases. This CDR3 is built from 11 residues. CDR3 coding DNA: TGTGCCAACAGCCCGGCCCGGGAGCAGTTCTTC. Amino acid sequence: CANSPAREQFF.

This chain joins TRBV5-5 and TRBJ2-1; no firm D call. Germline-derived CDR1 and CDR2 are SGHKS and YYEKEE (reference sequence). Trimming stripped 4 bases from V and 0 bases from J, with 11 bases between. The CDR3 is made up of 15 amino acids. CDR3 DNA sequence: TGTGCCAGCAGCCTGACAAGGAGCTCCTACAATGAGCAGTTCTTC. It codes for CASSLTRSSYNEQFF.

This clonotype was seen more than once but under ten times. The rearrangement links TRBV12-3 or TRBV12-4 to TRBJ1-5; 10 bases match TRBD1. Unmatched junction bases numbered 4, after V lost 2 bases and J lost 0 bases. The CDR3 runs 17 residues. CDR3 residues: CASSLRDRGYSNQPQHF. In DNA form, the CDR3 reads TGTGCCAGCAGTTTACGGGACAGGGGATATAGCAATCAGCCCCAGCATTTT.

The chain uses TRBV20-1 and TRBJ1-3, with D perhaps TRBD1 (5 bases). V gave up 5 bases and J gave up 0 bases, with 11 bases separating them. This CDR3 comprises 14 residues. CDR1 and CDR2 (germline): DFQATT, SNEGSKA (reference sequence). CDR3 residues: CSARDFTSGNTIYF. CDR3 sequence (DNA): TGCAGTGCTCGGGACTTCACCTCTGGAAACACCATATATTTT.

This clonotype was detected a few times. The J gene is TRBJ1-5, the V gene TRBV6-5; maybe TRBD1 (6 bases). This CDR3 region has 16 residues. Trimming removed 6 bases at V and 1 base at J, with 16 bases between. Germline CDR1 and CDR2: MNHEY and SVGAGI. Here the CDR3 reads CASRHQTGVSNQPQHF. The DNA for the CDR3 is TGTGCCAGCAGACACCAGACAGGAGTGAGCAATCAGCCCCAGCATTTT.

This clonotype showed up many times. The V gene is TRBV2, the J gene TRBJ2-2, with D unclear. This CDR3 contains 13 residues. Trimming shortened V by 4 bases and J by 4 bases, and 7 bases separated the two germline ends. Looked up from germline, CDR1 is SNHLY and CDR2 is FYNNEI. CDR3 nucleotides: TGTGCCAGCAGTGGACGTTTCACCGGGGAGCTGTTTTTT. It codes for CASSGRFTGELFF.

This clonotype was detected ten times or more. The gene calls are TRBV27 and TRBJ1-5; no reliable D call. The CDR3 totals 14 residues. V was clipped by 6 bases and J by 2 bases, with 11 bases between them. In germline, CDR1 is MNHEY, CDR2 SMNVEV (reference sequence). The CDR3 spells CASRKGSGNQPQHF. CDR3 bases: TGTGCCAGCAGGAAGGGTTCTGGCAATCAGCCCCAGCATTTT.

This clonotype was detected many times. The chain uses TRBV9 and TRBJ2-5; 7 positions match TRBD2. The V segment lost 5 bases and the J segment 2 bases; nucleotides outside the gene matches: 9. The CDR3 totals 15 residues. Germline loops: CDR1 SGDLS, CDR2 YYNGEE. The CDR3, as DNA: TGTGCCAGCAGTCTGTCTAGCGGACAACAAGAGACCCAGTACTTC. Amino acids: CASSLSSGQQETQYF.

This clonotype was observed a handful of times. This sequence joins TRBV6-1 and TRBJ1-6; D is unclear. CDR3 length: 18 residues. Germline V lookup: CDR1 MNHNS, CDR2 SASEGT. Trimming took off 1 base at V and 9 bases at J, with 22 bases between the two ends. The CDR3 nucleotides are TGTGCCAGCAGTGAAGTATCGGTTTGGGCAATGCGGAGTTCACCCCTCCACTTT. It codes for CASSEVSVWAMRSSPLHF.

The sample holds many counts of this clonotype. The chain couples TRBV7-6 to TRBJ2-7, with TRBD1 identical over 9 bases. Trimming took 1 base from V and 2 from J; bases not matched to a gene: 3. Germline assignment: CDR1 SGHVS and CDR2 FNYEAQ. The CDR3 runs to 15 residues. The CDR3, as DNA: TGTGCCAGCAGCTTAGGGACAGGGGTGGCCTACGAGCAGTACTTC. Protein: CASSLGTGVAYEQYF.